This TCR beta chain was found in a study of T cell responses to AZD1222 COVID-19 vaccine. A note on this clone: Its cognate antigen is unknown.

The study's findings and limits: Clonal diversity may have been underestimated in mostly white British donors. Spike-wide coverage was observed for vaccine-associated CD4 TCRs, with dominant responses at 160-218 and 743-854. Reportedly, close to half of spike-specific TCRs are directed against unmutated variant regions.

Assay: immunoSEQ multiplex PCR; the TCRdb copy retains only in-frame clones and omits some. Found here are roughly 260,000 clones, 93% of them singletons; the top ten hold 0.5% to 0.7%. Trimming took 6 bases from V and 2 from J, leaving 8 bases between them. CDR1 and CDR2 from the germline V gene are MDHEN and SYDVKM. This CDR3 has 12 residues. V is TRBV28 and J is TRBJ2-7; D uncertain. The clonotype comes from an adult in good health. The sequencing here drew on peripheral blood, taken on day 0 of AZD1222 vaccination. This CDR3 reads CASRRLAYEQYF. The CDR3 bases are TGTGCCAGCAGAAGACTCGCCTACGAGCAGTACTTC.